This is a list of T cell receptor beta chains from one sample in a study of chemoradiotherapy in HPV16-positive cancers. Some clones are missing from TCRdb's copy, which holds only in-frame ones; the method was immunoSEQ multiplex PCR. The sample lists approximately 30,000 clones, approximately 89% seen once, with roughly 4.8% in the top ten. Source: blood, taken from a patient who underwent chemoradiotherapy. Receptors originate from a human donor with HPV-associated anogenital cancer. CDR3s include the opening cysteine and the closing phenylalanine or tryptophan. A D gene is named only where the DNA matches it firmly. Not all rows give a size; the values are once, few, many and, for expanded clones, a class.

cdr3_aa	cdr3_nt	d_call	v_call	clone_size	j_call
CASSQGSLILDGGDEQYF	TGTGCCAGCAGCCAAGGTAGTCTAATCCTAGACGGGGGAGACGAGCAGTACTTC	-	TRBV7-9	-	TRBJ2-7
CASTSGGGRDTQYF	TGCGCCAGCACCTCTGGAGGGGGCAGAGATACGCAGTATTTT	-	TRBV5-1	-	TRBJ2-3
CASSPRENTEAFF	TGTGCCAGCAGTCCCAGGGAGAACACTGAAGCTTTCTTT	-	TRBV6-1	few	TRBJ1-1
CATRLTGGNYGYTF	TGTGCCACCAGGTTGACAGGGGGTAACTATGGCTACACCTTC	TRBD1	TRBV19	-	TRBJ1-2